The clone carrying this T cell receptor (beta chain) was observed a handful of times. The antigen is unknown. For TCR beta, libraries came from iRepertoire HTBI primers and Arm-PCR of CDR3 regions. One entry per CDR3 protein results from TCRdb running MiXCR on the multiplex PCR reads. The sample lists 400,000 to 500,000 distinct CDR3 sequences; about a fifth were seen once. This sample is part of a study of regulatory T cells in long-lasting Graves disease. As for the study in general: Positivity for TSH receptor antibodies plus over 5 years of antithyroid drugs meant persistent Graves' disease. Notes on the study in general: Accuracy may have suffered from the small sample size. Persistent disease was associated with favored TRBV28 usage and with favored use of TRBJ1-2 and TRBJ2-5. Between persistent patients, about 2,500 public clonotypes were shared, exceeding the roughly 1,000 shared between new patients.

Specified time point: persistent/refractory GD, antithyroid drugs over 5 years with positive TRAb. The TCR library was made from RNA extracted from PBMCs. The J segment lost 10 bases and the V segment lost 9 bases, leaving 12 bases of the junction unmatched. Germline CDR1 MNHNS, CDR2 SASEGT. CDR3 length equals 13 residues. The receptor's source is a female donor with Graves disease. The chain combines TRBV6-1 with TRBJ1-5; 7 nucleotides agree with TRBD1. Material: peripheral blood mononuclear cells (PBMCs), obtained when the disease was refractory, from a patient treated with antithyroid drugs. CDR3 coding DNA: TGTGCCAGTGACAGGGATCGGGTACAACCCCAGCATTTT. This encodes CASDRDRVQPQHF.